This T cell receptor (beta chain) is drawn from a study of T cell changes during pregnancy in multiple sclerosis. Germline CDR1 and CDR2: SNHLY and FYNNEI. The CDR3 covers 13 residues. Clones were read by immunoSEQ multiplex PCR, and TCRdb kept only the in-frame ones, dropping some. The table records 60,000 to 75,000 clones, roughly 90% of them present only once. The starting material was peripheral blood, obtained before pregnancy. V usage is TRBV2 and J usage is TRBJ2-5, with 7 positions matching TRBD1. The J call may be mistaken, given a closer DNA end match to TRBJ2-7. This TCR was sampled from a female donor with multiple sclerosis, enrolled in a pregnancy study. CDR3 protein: CASSLDRAYEQYF. The DNA for the CDR3 is TGTGCCAGCAGCCTCGACAGGGCATACGAGCAGTACTTC.